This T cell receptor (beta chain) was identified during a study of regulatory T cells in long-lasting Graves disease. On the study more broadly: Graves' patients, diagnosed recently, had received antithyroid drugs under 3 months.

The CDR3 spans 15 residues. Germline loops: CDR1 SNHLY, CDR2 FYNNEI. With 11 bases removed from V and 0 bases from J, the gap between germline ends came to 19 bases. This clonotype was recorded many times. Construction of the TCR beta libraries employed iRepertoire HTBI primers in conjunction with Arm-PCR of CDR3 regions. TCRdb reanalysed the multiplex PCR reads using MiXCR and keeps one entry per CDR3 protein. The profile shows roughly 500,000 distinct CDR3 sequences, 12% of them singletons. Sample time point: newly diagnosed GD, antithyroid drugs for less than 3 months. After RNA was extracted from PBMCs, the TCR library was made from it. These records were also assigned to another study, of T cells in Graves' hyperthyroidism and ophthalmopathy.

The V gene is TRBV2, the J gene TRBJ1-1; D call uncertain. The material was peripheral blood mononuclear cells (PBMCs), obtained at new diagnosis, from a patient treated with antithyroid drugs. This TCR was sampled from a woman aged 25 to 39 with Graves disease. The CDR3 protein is CAGRRERAMNTEAFF. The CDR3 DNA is TGTGCCGGCCGGAGGGAGAGGGCCATGAACACTGAAGCTTTCTTT.